Sequencing of this TCR beta chain was carried out in a study of T cell clonotyping in hematopoietic cell transplantation. The junction had 6 bases not matched to a gene; V was cut back by 6 bases and J by 0 bases. Germline-derived CDR1 and CDR2 are LNHDA and SQIVND (reference sequence). The CDR3 extends over 17 amino acids. Data came from immunoSEQ multiplex PCR; TCRdb stores just in-frame clones and leaves some out. The data hold 9,000 to 15,000 clones, with 89% observed a single time. The receptor was derived from a human donor who either received an allogeneic hematopoietic cell transplant for a myeloid malignancy or was a related donor (not recorded which). Some clones in this sample may be carry-over from other donors' samples. This chain links TRBV19 with TRBJ2-6, with 9 bases lining up with TRBD1. The sequenced sample was peripheral blood mononuclear cells. The CDR3 DNA reads as TGTGCCAGTAGCTGGGACAGGGACTCCTCTGGGGCCAACGTCCTGACTTTC. Its protein is CASSWDRDSSGANVLTF.